Listed below are T cell receptor beta chains from one sample, sequenced in a study of blood T cell repertoires in COVID-19. Only in-frame clones appear in the TCRdb table, and some are missing; sequencing was by immunoSEQ multiplex PCR. The table includes about 200,000 clones, approximately 82% detected once. Source material: peripheral blood. The source is a human donor with acute or convalescent COVID-19. The donor label of this sample is uncertain. The CDR3 runs from the conserved cysteine through the conserved F or W. The order of the fields is D gene, clone size, J gene, V gene, CDR3 protein, CDR3 DNA. A D gene is named only where the DNA matches it firmly. Expanded clones are given a class, and other clones once, few, many or no size at all.

d_gene: -
abundance: -
j_gene: TRBJ2-2
v_gene: TRBV20-1
CDR3aa: CSASGEAGELFF
CDR3nt: TGCAGTGCTAGTGGGGAGGCCGGGGAGCTGTTTTTT

d_gene: -
abundance: -
j_gene: TRBJ1-2
v_gene: TRBV6-6
CDR3aa: CASSLQGGYGYTF
CDR3nt: TGTGCCAGCAGTTTACAGGGCGGGTATGGCTACACCTTC

d_gene: TRBD1
abundance: -
j_gene: TRBJ2-5
v_gene: TRBV9
CDR3aa: CASSVATGQGQETQYF
CDR3nt: TGTGCCAGCAGCGTAGCCACAGGACAGGGGCAAGAGACCCAGTACTTC

d_gene: TRBD2
abundance: -
j_gene: TRBJ2-1
v_gene: TRBV19
CDR3aa: CASIESSGSYNEQFF
CDR3nt: TGTGCCAGTATCGAGTCTAGCGGCTCCTACAATGAGCAGTTCTTC

d_gene: -
abundance: -
j_gene: TRBJ2-5
v_gene: TRBV29-1
CDR3aa: CSVDVSGRETQYF
CDR3nt: TGCAGCGTTGACGTTTCGGGAAGAGAGACCCAGTACTTC

d_gene: -
abundance: -
j_gene: TRBJ1-2
v_gene: TRBV6-2/TRBV6-3
CDR3aa: CASSLSVRVNYGYTF
CDR3nt: TGTGCCAGCAGTCTTTCCGTGAGGGTCAACTATGGCTACACCTTC

d_gene: -
abundance: -
j_gene: TRBJ1-1
v_gene: TRBV28
CDR3aa: CASSLQGYEAFF
CDR3nt: TGTGCCAGCAGTTTACAGGGCTATGAAGCTTTCTTT

d_gene: -
abundance: -
j_gene: TRBJ1-2
v_gene: TRBV4-3
CDR3aa: CASSQDTGTRNGYTF
CDR3nt: TGCGCCAGCAGCCAAGATACGGGTACGAGGAATGGCTACACCTTC

d_gene: -
abundance: few
j_gene: TRBJ2-1
v_gene: TRBV27
CDR3aa: CASSPSWRGYNEQFF
CDR3nt: TGTGCCAGCAGTCCGAGCTGGAGAGGGTACAATGAGCAGTTCTTC

d_gene: TRBD2
abundance: -
j_gene: TRBJ2-3
v_gene: TRBV4-3
CDR3aa: CASSTTGTSGRDTQYF
CDR3nt: TGCGCCAGCAGCACGACCGGGACTAGCGGGAGAGATACGCAGTATTTT

d_gene: -
abundance: -
j_gene: TRBJ1-5
v_gene: TRBV6-5
CDR3aa: CASIRTYSNQPQHF
CDR3nt: TGTGCCAGCATCAGGACTTATAGCAATCAGCCCCAGCATTTT

d_gene: -
abundance: few
j_gene: TRBJ2-1
v_gene: TRBV6-2/TRBV6-3
CDR3aa: CASSYMVGVYNEQFF
CDR3nt: TGTGCCAGCAGTTATATGGTGGGAGTCTACAATGAGCAGTTCTTC

d_gene: TRBD2
abundance: -
j_gene: TRBJ2-2
v_gene: TRBV30
CDR3aa: CACRGLAAGELFF
CDR3nt: TGTGCCTGCCGGGGACTAGCAGCCGGGGAGCTGTTTTTT

d_gene: TRBD2
abundance: many
j_gene: TRBJ2-5
v_gene: TRBV7-2
CDR3aa: CASSPYGTSGRARETQYF
CDR3nt: TGTGCCAGCAGCCCATACGGGACTAGCGGGAGGGCCCGAGAGACCCAGTACTTC

d_gene: TRBD1
abundance: -
j_gene: TRBJ2-7
v_gene: TRBV19
CDR3aa: CASRLGTGLSYEQYF
CDR3nt: TGTGCCAGTAGACTCGGGACAGGGCTATCCTACGAGCAGTACTTC

d_gene: TRBD2
abundance: -
j_gene: TRBJ2-7
v_gene: TRBV6-1
CDR3aa: CASSERLANEQYF
CDR3nt: TGTGCCAGCAGTGAACGACTAGCTAACGAGCAGTACTTC

d_gene: -
abundance: -
j_gene: TRBJ2-7
v_gene: TRBV11-2
CDR3aa: CASSPDTPYEQYF
CDR3nt: TGTGCCAGCAGTCCCGACACACCCTACGAGCAGTACTTC

d_gene: -
abundance: once
j_gene: TRBJ2-7
v_gene: TRBV7-8
CDR3aa: CASGSRRSYEQYF
CDR3nt: TGTGCCTCCGGCAGCAGGCGATCCTACGAGCAGTACTTC

d_gene: TRBD2
abundance: -
j_gene: TRBJ2-2
v_gene: TRBV9
CDR3aa: CASSVESGANTGELFF
CDR3nt: TGTGCCAGCAGCGTAGAAAGCGGGGCGAACACCGGGGAGCTGTTTTTT

d_gene: -
abundance: -
j_gene: TRBJ1-5
v_gene: TRBV12-5
CDR3aa: CASGLGEARNQPQHF
CDR3nt: TGTGCTAGTGGTTTGGGAGAGGCGCGCAATCAGCCCCAGCATTTT

d_gene: TRBD2
abundance: -
j_gene: TRBJ2-3
v_gene: TRBV29-1
CDR3aa: CSAPTSGKPDTQYF
CDR3nt: TGCAGCGCCCCGACTAGCGGGAAACCAGATACGCAGTATTTT

d_gene: TRBD2
abundance: -
j_gene: TRBJ2-3
v_gene: TRBV5-4
CDR3aa: CASSLGTASGRSTDTQYF
CDR3nt: TGTGCCAGCAGCTTGGGGACCGCTAGCGGGAGGAGCACAGATACGCAGTATTTT

d_gene: TRBD1
abundance: -
j_gene: TRBJ1-1
v_gene: TRBV7-9
CDR3aa: CASSTSGGTEAFF
CDR3nt: TGTGCCAGCAGCACATCAGGGGGCACTGAAGCTTTCTTT

d_gene: TRBD1
abundance: -
j_gene: TRBJ1-5
v_gene: TRBV2
CDR3aa: CASSGGRGSNQPQHF
CDR3nt: TGTGCCAGCAGCGGGGGCAGGGGGAGCAATCAGCCCCAGCATTTT

d_gene: TRBD2
abundance: -
j_gene: TRBJ2-1
v_gene: TRBV5-1
CDR3aa: CASSLDSGRNNEQFF
CDR3nt: TGCGCCAGCAGCTTGGATTCCGGGAGGAACAATGAGCAGTTCTTC

d_gene: TRBD1
abundance: -
j_gene: TRBJ1-4
v_gene: TRBV2
CDR3aa: CASSGQGANEKLFF
CDR3nt: TGTGCCAGCAGTGGACAGGGGGCTAATGAAAAACTGTTTTTT

d_gene: -
abundance: -
j_gene: TRBJ1-5
v_gene: TRBV6-1
CDR3aa: CASSEGGRNQPQHF
CDR3nt: TGTGCCAGCAGTGAAGGAGGGAGGAATCAGCCCCAGCATTTT

d_gene: -
abundance: -
j_gene: TRBJ2-7
v_gene: TRBV10-3
CDR3aa: CAISEIGAEQYF
CDR3nt: TGTGCCATCAGTGAGATAGGAGCTGAGCAGTACTTC

d_gene: -
abundance: -
j_gene: TRBJ1-2
v_gene: TRBV5-6
CDR3aa: CASSFYRLTNYGYTF
CDR3nt: TGTGCCAGCAGCTTTTACAGGCTTACTAACTATGGCTACACCTTC